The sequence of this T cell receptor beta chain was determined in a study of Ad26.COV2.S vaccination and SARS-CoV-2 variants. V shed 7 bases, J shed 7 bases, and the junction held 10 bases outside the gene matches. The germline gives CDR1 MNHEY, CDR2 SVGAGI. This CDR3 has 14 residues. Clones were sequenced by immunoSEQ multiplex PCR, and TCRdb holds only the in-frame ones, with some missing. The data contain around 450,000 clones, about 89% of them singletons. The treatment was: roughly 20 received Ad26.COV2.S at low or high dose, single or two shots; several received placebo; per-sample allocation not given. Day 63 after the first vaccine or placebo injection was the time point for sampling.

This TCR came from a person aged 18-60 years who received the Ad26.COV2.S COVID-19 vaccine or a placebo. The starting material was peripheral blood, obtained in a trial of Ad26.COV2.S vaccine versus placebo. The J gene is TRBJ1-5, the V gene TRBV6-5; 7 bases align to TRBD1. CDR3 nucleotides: TGTGCCAGCACCCGCCGACAGGGCGGCCAGCCCCAGCATTTT. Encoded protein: CASTRRQGGQPQHF.